Below, one TCR beta chain is given with its context. The antigen is not known. The sample is drawn from a study of T cells in pancreatic ductal adenocarcinoma. Findings and caveats of the study: This surgical cohort overrepresents the minority presenting with early-stage disease. Blood clonality (about 0.069) did not differ significantly from tumor (approximately 0.1). Blood had more productive templates and about 8-fold more unique clonotypes than tumor. Tumor-versus-blood clonality comparisons may be biased toward lower tumor diversity.

Selected pancreatic ductal adenocarcinoma patients had undergone surgery without neoadjuvant therapy. The table came from immunoSEQ multiplex PCR; TCRdb's copy has only in-frame clones and leaves some out. The table has approximately 97,000 clones, more than 90% seen once; the top ten hold less than 4%. Sequenced sample: PBMCs. This TCR derives from a human donor with pancreatic ductal adenocarcinoma.

The CDR3 bases are TGCGCCAGCAGCTTGGAACCGGTTGATCAGCCCCAGCATTTT. Protein product: CASSLEPVDQPQHF. This rearrangement joins TRBV5-1 to TRBJ1-5; D uncertain. This CDR3 spans 14 amino acids. The V and J ends lost 0 bases and 5 bases respectively, with 9 bases between them. The germline V gene has CDR1 SGHRS and CDR2 YFSETQ.